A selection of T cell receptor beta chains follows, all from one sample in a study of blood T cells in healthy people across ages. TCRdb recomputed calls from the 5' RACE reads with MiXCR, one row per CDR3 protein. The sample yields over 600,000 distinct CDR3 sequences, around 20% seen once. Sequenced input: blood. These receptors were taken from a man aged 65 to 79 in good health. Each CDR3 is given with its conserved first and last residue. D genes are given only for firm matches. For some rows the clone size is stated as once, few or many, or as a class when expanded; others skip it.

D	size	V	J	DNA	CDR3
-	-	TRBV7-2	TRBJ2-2	TGTGCCAGCAGCTTATATTCCCAGCTCGTTTTT	CASSLYSQLVF
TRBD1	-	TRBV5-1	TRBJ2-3	TGCGCCAGCAGCTTGGTTGGGACAGATAGCACAGATACGCAGTATTTT	CASSLVGTDSTDTQYF
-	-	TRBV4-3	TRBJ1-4	TGCGCCAGCAGCCTTGAAACAGGGACGAATGAAAAACTGTTTTTT	CASSLETGTNEKLFF
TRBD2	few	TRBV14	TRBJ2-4	TGTGCCAGCAGCCAAGGGGGACTAGCCCCATCCAAAAACATTCAGTACTTC	CASSQGGLAPSKNIQYF
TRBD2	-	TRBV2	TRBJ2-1	TGTGCCAGCAGGGTTCGGACTAGCGGAGACAATGAGCAGTTCTTC	CASRVRTSGDNEQFF
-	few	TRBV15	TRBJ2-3	TGTGCCACCAGCAGAGAACTTGTTAGCACAGATACGCAGTATTTT	CATSRELVSTDTQYF
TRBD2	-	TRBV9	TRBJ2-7	TGTGCCAGCAGCGTAGGCCTCGGGGCGGGAGACGACGAGCAGTACTTC	CASSVGLGAGDDEQYF
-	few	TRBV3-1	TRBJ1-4	TGTGCCAGCAGCCGACAAACTGAAAAACTGTTTTTT	CASSRQTEKLFF
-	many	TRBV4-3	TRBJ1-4	TGCGCCAGCAGCCAAGTTCCAAATGAAAAACTGTTTTTT	CASSQVPNEKLFF
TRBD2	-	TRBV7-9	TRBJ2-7	TGTGCCAGCAGCCCCCGGACTAGCAGGGACGAGCAGTACTTC	CASSPRTSRDEQYF
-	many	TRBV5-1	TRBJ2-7	TGCGCCAGCAGCCAAGGGACCTACTCCTACGAGCAGTACTTC	CASSQGTYSYEQYF
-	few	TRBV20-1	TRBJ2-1	TGCAGTGCTACCCCCCGTGATGAGCAGTTCTTC	CSATPRDEQFF
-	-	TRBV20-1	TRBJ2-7	TGCAGTGCTAGAGATGAGCTAGTATTAGACCAGCAGTACTTC	CSARDELVLDQQYF
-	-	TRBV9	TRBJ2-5	TGTGCCAGCAGCGTAGGTCCTAATCCACAAGAGACCCAGTACTTC	CASSVGPNPQETQYF
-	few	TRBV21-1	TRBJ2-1	TGTGCCAGCAGCAAAGGATGGACTAGCGCGGACTACAATGAGCAGTTCTTC	CASSKGWTSADYNEQFF
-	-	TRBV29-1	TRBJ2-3	TGCAGCGTTGAAGAGGGGTCTAATACGCAGTATTTT	CSVEEGSNTQYF
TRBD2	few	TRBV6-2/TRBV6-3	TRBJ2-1	TGTGCCAGCAGCCCGGGACTAGCCTTGGTTGAGCAGTTCTTC	CASSPGLALVEQFF
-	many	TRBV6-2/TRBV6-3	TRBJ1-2	TGTGCCAGCACCCCGACTCGGACGGGCTATGGCTACACCTTC	CASTPTRTGYGYTF
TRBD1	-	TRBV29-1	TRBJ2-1	TGCAGCGCTCACAGGGGAATCAATGAGCAGTTCTTC	CSAHRGINEQFF
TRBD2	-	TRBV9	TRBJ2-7	TGTGCCAGCAGCGCCGGGACTAGCGGGCTTGCCTACGAGCAGTACTTC	CASSAGTSGLAYEQYF